Sequencing of this T cell receptor (beta chain) was carried out in a study of glioma-infiltrating T cells after dendritic cell vaccination. Study-wide background: Dendritic cell vaccination trial patients had either newly diagnosed or recurrent glioblastoma. Regarding the study as a whole: Estimated pretreatment TIL content predicted outcome after dendritic cell vaccination.

Concerning this clone itself: Its antigen is still unknown.

There are 13 residues in the CDR3. Looked up from germline, CDR1 is MGHDK and CDR2 is SYGVNS. Trimming shortened V by 2 bases and J by 8 bases, and 12 bases separated the two germline ends. All glioblastoma patients lacked an isocitrate dehydrogenase mutation. The repertoire was sequenced with immunoSEQ multiplex PCR; TCRdb's copy has only in-frame clones and lacks some. The sample lists about 49,000 clones, less than 90% occurring once. The source of this sequence is a human donor with glioblastoma. This rearrangement joins TRBV25-1 to TRBJ1-2, with no clear D. Sequenced here: blood, sampled before dendritic cell vaccination. The CDR3 DNA reads TGTGCCAGCAGTGAACCAACTATCGGGGGCTACACCTTC. Protein product: CASSEPTIGGYTF.